The rows below give T cell receptor beta chains drawn from one sample of a study of T-cell memory formation after mild COVID-19. MiXCR, applied by TCRdb to the 5' RACE reads, yields one record per CDR3 protein. The profile shows approximately 46,000 distinct CDR3 sequences, roughly 6.6% of them singletons. The material sequenced was PBMCs or a T cell subset sorted from them (not recorded which). The origin of the receptors is an adult who had mild COVID-19 (a few samples of this study predate the infection). Cell type and time point are not known. Each CDR3 is given without its conserved first and last residue.

V gene	CDR3 protein
TRBV10-3	AISDLDRGTYEQY
TRBV7-2	ASSLIFQLQETQY
TRBV6-6	ASSRTSENEQF
TRBV20-1	SARDGGLAGVADTQY
TRBV27	ASSRLGARDNEQF
TRBV2	ASSDSNYGYT
TRBV5-8	ASSRGQGFLEQF
TRBV20-1	SAQRAIFTDTQY
TRBV6-6	ASSYESAADNEKLF
TRBV11-1	ASSPSSRPGLAVLAYEQY
TRBV5-1	ASSLAADFTGELF
TRBV7-9	ASSKTSPNTGELF
TRBV30	AWSVSGANGQPQH
TRBV5-1	ASFMDFSPGNTQY
TRBV25-1	ASSEGGDGYGYT
TRBV25-1	ASRTPVGYPEQF
TRBV9	ASSVDPFLVSGELF
TRBV18	ASSPQSQIINYGYT
TRBV3-1	ASSLGGGSPETQY
TRBV30	AWSVHSGGVPDTQY
TRBV18	ASSPGQNVEAF
TRBV7-9	ASSDTGAGYGYT
TRBV27	ASRPDSSGRTNEQF
TRBV12-3/TRBV12-4	ASSLLGGHSYEQY
TRBV20-1	SARDSAGVSTDTQY
TRBV5-1	ASSLDRGRAF
TRBV15	ATSRDGETQY